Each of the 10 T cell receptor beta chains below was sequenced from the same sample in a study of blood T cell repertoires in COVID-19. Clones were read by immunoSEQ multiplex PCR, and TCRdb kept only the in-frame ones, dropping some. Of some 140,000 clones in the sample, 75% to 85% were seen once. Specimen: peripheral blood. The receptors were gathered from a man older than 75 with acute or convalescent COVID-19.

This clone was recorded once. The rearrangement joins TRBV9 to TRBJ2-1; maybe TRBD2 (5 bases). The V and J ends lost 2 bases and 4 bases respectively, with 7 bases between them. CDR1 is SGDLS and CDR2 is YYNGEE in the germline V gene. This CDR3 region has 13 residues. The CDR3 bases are TGTGCCAGCAGCGTGGGAGTTTACAATGAGCAGTTCTTC. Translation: CASSVGVYNEQFF.

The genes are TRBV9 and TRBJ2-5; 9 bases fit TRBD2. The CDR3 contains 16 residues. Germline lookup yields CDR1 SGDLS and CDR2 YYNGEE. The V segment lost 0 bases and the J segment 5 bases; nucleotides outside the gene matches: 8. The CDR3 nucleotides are TGTGCCAGCAGCGTAGGGGTAGCGGGGGATCTGGAGACCCAGTACTTC. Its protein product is CASSVGVAGDLETQYF.

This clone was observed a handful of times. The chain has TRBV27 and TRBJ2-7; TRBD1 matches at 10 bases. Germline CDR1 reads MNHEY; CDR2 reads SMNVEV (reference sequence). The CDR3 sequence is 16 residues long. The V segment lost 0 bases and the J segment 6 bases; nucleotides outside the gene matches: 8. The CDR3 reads CASSLSRQGARGEQYF. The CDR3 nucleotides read TGTGCCAGCAGTTTATCCAGACAGGGGGCCAGGGGCGAGCAGTACTTC.

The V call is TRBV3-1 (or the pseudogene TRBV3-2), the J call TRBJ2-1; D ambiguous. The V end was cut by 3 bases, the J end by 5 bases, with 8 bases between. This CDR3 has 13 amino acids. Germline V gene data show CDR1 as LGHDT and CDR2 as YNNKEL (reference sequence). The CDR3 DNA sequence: TGTGCCAGCAGCCAGAGACTTAACAATGAGCAGTTCTTC. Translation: CASSQRLNNEQFF.

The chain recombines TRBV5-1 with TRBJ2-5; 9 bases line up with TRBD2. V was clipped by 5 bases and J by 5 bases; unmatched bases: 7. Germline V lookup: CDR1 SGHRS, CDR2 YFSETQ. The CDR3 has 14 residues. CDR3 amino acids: CASSPAGGRETQYF. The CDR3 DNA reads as TGCGCCAGCAGTCCAGCGGGGGGCCGGGAGACCCAGTACTTC.

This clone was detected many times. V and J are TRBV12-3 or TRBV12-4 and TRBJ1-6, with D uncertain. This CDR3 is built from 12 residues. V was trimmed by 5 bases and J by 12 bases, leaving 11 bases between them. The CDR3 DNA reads TGTGCCAGCAGTCCTACTAACTTACCCCTCCACTTT. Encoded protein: CASSPTNLPLHF.

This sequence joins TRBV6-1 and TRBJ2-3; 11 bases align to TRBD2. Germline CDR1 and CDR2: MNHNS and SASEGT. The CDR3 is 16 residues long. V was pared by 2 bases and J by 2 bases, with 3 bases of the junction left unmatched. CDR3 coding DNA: TGTGCCAGCAGTGAATCTAGCGGGGGGAACACAGATACGCAGTATTTT. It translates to CASSESSGGNTDTQYF.

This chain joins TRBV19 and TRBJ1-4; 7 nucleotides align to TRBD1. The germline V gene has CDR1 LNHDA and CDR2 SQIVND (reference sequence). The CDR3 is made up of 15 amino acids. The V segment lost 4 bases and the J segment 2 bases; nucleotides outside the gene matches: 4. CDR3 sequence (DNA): TGTGCCAGTAGTACGACAGGGAGTACTAATGAAAAACTGTTTTTT. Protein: CASSTTGSTNEKLFF.

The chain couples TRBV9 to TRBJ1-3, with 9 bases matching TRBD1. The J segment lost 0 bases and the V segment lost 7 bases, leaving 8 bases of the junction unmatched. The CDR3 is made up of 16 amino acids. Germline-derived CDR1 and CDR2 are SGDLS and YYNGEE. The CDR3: CASSPRDRASGNTIYF. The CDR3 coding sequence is TGTGCCAGCTCCCCCCGGGACAGGGCCTCTGGAAACACCATATATTTT.

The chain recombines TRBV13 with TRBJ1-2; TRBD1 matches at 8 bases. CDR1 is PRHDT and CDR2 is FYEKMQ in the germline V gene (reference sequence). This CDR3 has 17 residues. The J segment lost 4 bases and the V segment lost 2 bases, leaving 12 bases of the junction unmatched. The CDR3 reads CASSLQDRVRSGYGYTF. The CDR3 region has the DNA TGTGCCAGCAGCTTACAGGACAGGGTCAGGTCAGGCTATGGCTACACCTTC.